This T cell receptor (beta chain) was obtained from a study of blood T cell repertoires in COVID-19. Whole-study context: Donors in the United States, Italy and Spain gave samples during acute or convalescent COVID-19. The analysed material was cDNA or gDNA that came from T cells, B-cell-depleted T cells, or PBMCs.

Source study methods: How many nucleated cells were present was estimated from reference gene primer amplification. Sequencing used immunoSEQ multiplex PCR; TCRdb keeps in-frame clones, though not all of them. D and trimming come from the DNA, and the V and J calls and clone size come from that table. The sample consists of around 87,000 clones, approximately 87% of them appearing once. With 1 base clipped from V and 7 bases from J, the junction kept 13 bases outside the gene matches. This CDR3 region has 17 residues. Looked up from germline, CDR1 is LGHNA and CDR2 is YSLEER. Sample: peripheral blood. The rearrangement joins TRBV4-3 to TRBJ1-2; 9 nucleotides agree with TRBD1. This sequence originates from a human donor with active COVID-19. The donor label of this sample is uncertain. Here the CDR3 reads CASSQVATGGGSGGYTF. The CDR3 DNA sequence: TGCGCCAGCAGCCAAGTTGCGACAGGGGGAGGTTCGGGTGGCTACACCTTC.